The source of this T cell receptor (beta chain) is a study of regulatory T cells in long-lasting Graves disease. According to the study, TCR beta libraries were built with iRepertoire HTBI primers and CDR3-region Arm-PCR. TCRdb fed the multiplex PCR reads into MiXCR, producing one record per CDR3 protein. The data show 400,000 to 500,000 distinct CDR3 sequences, roughly 21% seen once. Time point given: persistent/refractory GD, antithyroid drugs over 5 years with positive TRAb. Making the TCR library involved RNA that had been extracted from PBMCs. Per the germline V gene, CDR1 is DFQATT and CDR2 is SNEGSKA (reference sequence). CDR3 length: 14 residues. V dropped 3 bases and J dropped 5; count of bases not matched to a gene: 4. This clonotype was found many times.

This sequence joins TRBV20-1 and TRBJ2-7; TRBD2 agrees at 13 bases. This TCR derives from a female donor with Graves disease. Sequenced here: peripheral blood mononuclear cells (PBMCs), sampled when the disease was refractory, from a patient treated with antithyroid drugs. The CDR3 sequence is CSARGLAGLNEQYF. The CDR3 bases are TGCAGTGCTAGGGGACTAGCGGGACTCAACGAGCAGTACTTC.